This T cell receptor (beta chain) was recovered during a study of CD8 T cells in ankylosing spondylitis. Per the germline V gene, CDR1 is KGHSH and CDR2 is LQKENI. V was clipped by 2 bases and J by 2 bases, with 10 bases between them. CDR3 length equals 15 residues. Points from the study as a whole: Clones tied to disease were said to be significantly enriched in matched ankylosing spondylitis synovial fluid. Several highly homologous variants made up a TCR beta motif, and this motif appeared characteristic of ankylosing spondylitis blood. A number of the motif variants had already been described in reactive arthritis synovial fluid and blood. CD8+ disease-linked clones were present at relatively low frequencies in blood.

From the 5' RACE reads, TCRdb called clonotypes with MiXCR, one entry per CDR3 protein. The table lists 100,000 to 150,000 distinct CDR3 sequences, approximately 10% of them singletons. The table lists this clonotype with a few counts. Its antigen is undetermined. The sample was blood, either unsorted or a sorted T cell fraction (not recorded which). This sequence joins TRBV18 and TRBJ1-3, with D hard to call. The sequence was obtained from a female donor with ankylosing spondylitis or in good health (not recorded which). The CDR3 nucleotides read TGTGCCAGCTCACCAAGCTACGCGGCTGGAAACACCATATATTTT. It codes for CASSPSYAAGNTIYF.